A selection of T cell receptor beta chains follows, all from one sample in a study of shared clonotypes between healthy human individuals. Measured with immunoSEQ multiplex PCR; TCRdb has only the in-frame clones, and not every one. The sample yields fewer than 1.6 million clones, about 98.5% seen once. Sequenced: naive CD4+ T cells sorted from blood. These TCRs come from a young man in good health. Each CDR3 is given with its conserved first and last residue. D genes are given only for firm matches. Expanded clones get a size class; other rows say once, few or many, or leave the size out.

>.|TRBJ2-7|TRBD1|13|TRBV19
TGTGCCAGTAGGACGCAGGGGGCCCACGAGCAGTACTTC
CASRTQGAHEQYF
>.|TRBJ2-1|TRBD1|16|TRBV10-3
TGTGCCATCCAGGGACAGGGGTTAGGGTCCTACAATGAGCAGTTCTTC
CAIQGQGLGSYNEQFF
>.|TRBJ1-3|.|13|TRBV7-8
TGTGCCAGCGCAGTTAGCTCTGGAAACACCATATATTTT
CASAVSSGNTIYF
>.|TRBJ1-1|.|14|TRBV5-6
TGTGCCAGCAGCCCTATCAACCCGAGCACTGAAGCTTTCTTT
CASSPINPSTEAFF
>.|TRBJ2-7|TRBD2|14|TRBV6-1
TGTGCCAGCAGGGTGGGACTAGCGGGACACGAGCAGTACTTC
CASRVGLAGHEQYF
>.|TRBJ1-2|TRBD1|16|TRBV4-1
TGCGCCAGCAGCCAAGAAGGGACAGGGCCTCTCTATGGCTACACCTTC
CASSQEGTGPLYGYTF
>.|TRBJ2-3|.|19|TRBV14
TGTGCCAGCAGCCAAGTTTTGGCCGCAAGAGGACGGGGCACAGATACGCAGTATTTT
CASSQVLAARGRGTDTQYF
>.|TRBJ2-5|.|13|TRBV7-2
TGTGCCAGCAGCCCTTCATCTCAAGAGACCCAGTACTTC
CASSPSSQETQYF
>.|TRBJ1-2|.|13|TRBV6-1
TGTGCCAGCCAATTGGGGGCCCCCGATGGCTACACCTTC
CASQLGAPDGYTF
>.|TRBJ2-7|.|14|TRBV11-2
TGTGCCAGCAGACCAATCGGGAGAGCCTACGAGCAGTACTTC
CASRPIGRAYEQYF
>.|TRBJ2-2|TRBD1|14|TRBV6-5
TGTGCCAGCAGGCGACAGGGGAACACCGGGGAGCTGTTTTTT
CASRRQGNTGELFF
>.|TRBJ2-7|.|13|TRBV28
TGTGCCAGCGGGGTCCCCGTAGGTTACGAGCAGTACTTC
CASGVPVGYEQYF
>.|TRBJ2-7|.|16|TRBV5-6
TGTGCCAGCAGCCCCTTGGTGCCAGGCCCCCCCTACGAGCAGTACTTC
CASSPLVPGPPYEQYF
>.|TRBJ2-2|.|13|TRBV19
TGTGCCAGTAGTATAGAGGGATACGGGGAGCTGTTTTTT
CASSIEGYGELFF
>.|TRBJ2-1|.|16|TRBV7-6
TGTGCCAGCAGCTTAAGGGGGTCGAGCTCCTACAATGAGCAGTTCTTC
CASSLRGSSSYNEQFF
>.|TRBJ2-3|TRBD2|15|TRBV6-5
TGTGCCAGCAGTTACCGACTAGCGGGAGGAGATACGCAGTATTTT
CASSYRLAGGDTQYF
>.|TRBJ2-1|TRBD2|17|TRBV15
TGTGCCACCAGCAGAGATTCAGTGGCGGGAGTTTACAATGAGCAGTTCTTC
CATSRDSVAGVYNEQFF
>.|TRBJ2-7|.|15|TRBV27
TGTGCCAGCCTGAACGCGTGGGAGCCAACCTACGAGCAGTACTTC
CASLNAWEPTYEQYF
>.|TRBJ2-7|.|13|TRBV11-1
TGTGCCAGCAGCTTCAACTGGCAGCGGGAGCAGTACTTC
CASSFNWQREQYF
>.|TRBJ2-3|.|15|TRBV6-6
TGTGCCAGCAGACCCGGAGGGCCGAAGGGAGATACGCAGTATTTT
CASRPGGPKGDTQYF
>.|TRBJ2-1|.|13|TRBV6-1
TGTGCCAGCAGAGAGTCTAGCTACAATGAGCAGTTCTTC
CASRESSYNEQFF
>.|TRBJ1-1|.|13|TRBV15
TGTGCCACCAGCACCACAGCGAACACTGAAGCTTTCTTT
CATSTTANTEAFF
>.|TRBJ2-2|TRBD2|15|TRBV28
TGTGCCAGCAGCCCGGGACTAGCGGATACCGGGGAGCTGTTTTTT
CASSPGLADTGELFF
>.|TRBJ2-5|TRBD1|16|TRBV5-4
TGTGCCAGCAGCTTTTTTCCCGGGACAGGGTTTAGGACCCAGTACTTC
CASSFFPGTGFRTQYF
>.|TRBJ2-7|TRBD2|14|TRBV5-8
TGTGCCAGCTCGAGGGGAGGGATCGCCTACGAGCAGTACTTC
CASSRGGIAYEQYF
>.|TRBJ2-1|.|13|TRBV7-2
TGTGCCAGCAGCATCCGACTAGTCAATGAGCAGTTCTTC
CASSIRLVNEQFF
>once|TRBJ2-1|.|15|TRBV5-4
TGTGCCAGCAGCTTGGAGGCGAGCTCCTACAATGAGCAGTTCTTC
CASSLEASSYNEQFF